This T cell receptor (beta chain) derives from a study of T-cell reconstitution after alpha-beta-depleted transplantation in children. Trimming took off 1 base at V and 4 bases at J, with 13 bases between the two ends. The CDR3 loop spans 15 amino acids. For TCRbeta, the library was prepared with unique molecular identifiers. TCRdb re-called the PCR reads through MiXCR, storing one row per CDR3 protein. The table shows about 640,000 distinct CDR3 sequences, with 15% to 20% occurring only once. This clonotype was observed a handful of times. This clonotype was obtained from a human donor who donated a stem cell graft to a child with acute myeloid leukemia. The chain has TRBV12-3 or TRBV12-4 and TRBJ1-2, with D possibly being TRBD1 (5 bases). Sample: PBMCs from the stem cell graft donor, taken from the stem cell graft. Here the CDR3 DNA reads TGTGCCAGCAGTTTAGTTCAGGGAGTAATCTATGGCTACACCTTC. Residues: CASSLVQGVIYGYTF.